This T cell receptor beta chain stems from a study of cytomegalovirus exposure and HLA in healthy donors. Study overall: In terms of ancestry, the Caucasian-associated cluster contained 80% to 90% of the approximately 430 genotyped donors. Whole-study results and caveats: The records held CMV serostatus as the only immune exposure information.

Comment on this clone: Its antigen remains unknown.

Though probably carrying unrecorded immune exposures, donors were nominally healthy at sampling. Amplification used 60 Vbeta primers and 13 Jbeta primers. Sequencing used immunoSEQ multiplex PCR; TCRdb keeps in-frame clones, though not all of them. Among 100,000 to 120,000 clones listed, approximately 82% were seen once. V was cut by 4 bases and J by 6 bases, with 19 bases left in between. CDR1 and CDR2 from the germline V gene are MNHEY and SMNVEV (reference sequence). The CDR3 totals 16 residues. The sequenced material came from PBMCs. The source is a young man in good health and CMV-seropositive. The V and J genes are TRBV27 and TRBJ2-1, with unresolved D. The CDR3 region is CASSSRLKIEFNEQFF. Written as DNA, the CDR3 is TGTGCCAGCAGTTCACGACTCAAAATAGAATTCAATGAGCAGTTCTTC.